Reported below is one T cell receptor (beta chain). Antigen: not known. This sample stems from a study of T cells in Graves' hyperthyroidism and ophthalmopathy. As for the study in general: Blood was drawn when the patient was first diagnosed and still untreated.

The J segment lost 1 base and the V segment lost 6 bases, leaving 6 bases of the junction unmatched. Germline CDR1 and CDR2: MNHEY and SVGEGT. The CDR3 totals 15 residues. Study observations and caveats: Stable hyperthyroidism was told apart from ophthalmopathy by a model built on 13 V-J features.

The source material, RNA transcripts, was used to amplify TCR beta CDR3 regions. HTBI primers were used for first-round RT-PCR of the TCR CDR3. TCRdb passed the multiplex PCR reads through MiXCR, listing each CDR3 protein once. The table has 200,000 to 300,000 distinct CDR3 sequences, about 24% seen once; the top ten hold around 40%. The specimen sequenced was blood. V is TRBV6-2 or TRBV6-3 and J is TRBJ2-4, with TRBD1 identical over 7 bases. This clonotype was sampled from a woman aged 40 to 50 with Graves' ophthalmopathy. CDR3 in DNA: TGTGCCAGCAGAGAGCCGGGACAGGCCAAAAACATTCAGTACTTC. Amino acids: CASREPGQAKNIQYF.